One and the same sample provided the 30 T cell receptor beta chains below, sequenced in a study (dated by TCRdb to the mid-2010s). The library was made by 5' RACE. Sequencing relied on an Illumina MiSeq. Using fastp trimming at Q25 and MiXCR clonotype assembly, TCRdb reanalyzed the public sequencing data and kept in-frame beta chains. A single entry per CDR3 protein holds the most common genes and DNA from its merged rows. The sample table holds a few thousand distinct CDR3 sequences, of which under 40% were seen once. 5.5% of the sample is taken by the ten largest. Sequenced sample: naive CD4+ T cells sorted from a lymph node. The cell subset or site label on this specimen signifies: naive CD4+ T cells, CD4+CD45RA+CD25-. The receptor set was obtained from a female donor with breast cancer.

In DNA form, the CDR3 reads TGCGCCAGCAGCCGAGTAGACAATGGGGGGGAGCTGTTTTTT. Its translation is CASSRVDNGGELFF. This chain connects TRBV4-1 to TRBJ2-2, with D hard to call. Germline V gene data show CDR1 as MGHRA and CDR2 as YSYEKL. V was cut by 4 bases and J by 8 bases, with 14 bases left in between. This CDR3 is built from 14 residues.

In regard to this clonotype: One base away lies a much larger clone, so this may be a sequencing read error. The V gene is TRBV20-1, the J gene TRBJ2-7; 7 bases are shared with TRBD1. V shed 6 bases and J 9 bases; nucleotides not matched to a gene: 14. CDR3 size: 13 residues. Germline lookup yields CDR1 DFQATT and CDR2 SNEGSKA (reference sequence). CDR3 amino acids: CSARRQGTGVQYF. The CDR3 DNA is TGCAGTGCCAGAAGACAGGGAACGGGCGTGCAGTACTTC.

For this clonotype: A read error may account for a junction end that differs from germline. The genes are TRBV27 and TRBJ1-5; unclear D gene. The germline V gene encodes CDR1 MNHEY and CDR2 SMNVEV (reference sequence). CDR3 length: 14 residues. The CDR3 loop reads CASSSSNANQPRHF. In DNA form, the CDR3 reads TGTGCCAGCAGTTCGTCCAATGCGAATCAGCCCCGGCATTTT.

In this sample, this clonotype is medium-sized. The chain combines TRBV7-2 with TRBJ1-5; TRBD1 is a possible D gene (6 bases). The CDR3 extends over 15 amino acids. In germline, CDR1 is SGHTA, CDR2 FQGNSA. V was trimmed by 5 bases and J by 6 bases, leaving 17 bases between them. The CDR3 protein is CASSTDTGLGQPQHF. For the CDR3, the DNA is TGTGCCAGCAGCACGGATACAGGGCTCGGTCAGCCCCAGCATTTT.

The chain combines TRBV30 with TRBJ1-2; D is possibly TRBD1 (5 bases). V was trimmed by 0 bases and J by 0 bases, leaving 14 bases between them. This CDR3 has 16 residues. Germline lookup yields CDR1 GTSNPN and CDR2 SVGIG (reference sequence). CDR3 sequence: CAWSVRIIRANYGYTF. The CDR3 DNA sequence: TGTGCCTGGAGTGTTCGGATTATCAGGGCTAACTATGGCTACACCTTC.

V is TRBV4-3 and J is TRBJ1-2; D is uncertain. CDR1 and CDR2 (germline): LGHNA, YSLEER. V dropped 0 bases and J dropped 1 base, with 6 bases sitting between them. The CDR3 length is 14 residues. The CDR3 region is CASSQDVGNYGYTF. The CDR3, as DNA: TGCGCCAGCAGCCAAGATGTGGGTAACTATGGCTACACCTTC.

This clonotype is termed medium-sized. The chain uses TRBV11-2 and TRBJ2-3; TRBD1 aligns across 9 bases. The CDR3 is made up of 17 amino acids. V was pared by 6 bases and J by 5 bases, with 15 bases of the junction left unmatched. The V gene's germline CDR1 is SGHAT and CDR2 FQNNGV. DNA of the CDR3: TGTGCCAGCAGGGGAACCGGGACAGGGTATTACGGAGATACGCAGTATTTT. Translated, it gives CASRGTGTGYYGDTQYF. The whole variable domain, filled in from reference TRBV11-2 and TRBJ2-3, reads EAGVAQSPRYKIIEKRQSVAFWCNPISGHATLYWYQQILGQGPKLLIQFQNNGVVDDSQLPKDRFSAERLKGVDSTLKIQPAKLEDSAVYLCASRGTGTGYYGDTQYFGPGTRLTVL.

This clonotype came up a few times. This sequence joins TRBV5-1 and TRBJ2-5, with 8 bases matching TRBD2. In germline, CDR1 is SGHRS, CDR2 YFSETQ. The CDR3 consists of 14 residues. Trimming at V came to 5 bases and at J to 5 bases, leaving 8 bases not matched to a gene. The CDR3 nucleotides are TGCGCCAGCAGTCTGGGACTAGACGGGGAGACCCAGTACTTC. Amino acid sequence: CASSLGLDGETQYF.

This clonotype is categorized as medium-sized (0.01 to 0.1%). The chain links TRBV13 to TRBJ2-6; 7 nucleotides align to TRBD1. The trim removed 4 bases at V and 0 bases at J, leaving 12 bases unmatched. Germline V gene lookup returns CDR1 PRHDT and CDR2 FYEKMQ (reference sequence). This CDR3 spans 19 amino acids. The CDR3 region is CASSSIRDSLSSGANVLTF. As DNA, the CDR3 is TGTGCCAGCAGCTCAATCCGGGACAGCCTTAGCTCTGGGGCCAACGTCCTGACTTTC. Filled out from reference TRBV13 and TRBJ2-6, the complete variable domain reads AAGVIQSPRHLIKEKRETATLKCYPIPRHDTVYWYQQGPGQDPQFLISFYEKMQSDKGSIPDRFSAQQFSDYHSELNMSSLELGDSALYFCASSSIRDSLSSGANVLTFGAGSRLTVL.

By its share, this clonotype is medium-sized. CDR3 loop: CASSLIGGPNGENEKLFF. The CDR3 DNA is TGTGCCAGCAGCTTAATTGGGGGGCCGAACGGAGAAAATGAAAAACTGTTTTTT. The rearrangement uses TRBV7-6 and TRBJ1-4; TRBD1 is a possible D gene (6 bases). V dropped 2 bases and J dropped 5 bases, with 21 bases sitting between them. This CDR3 spans 18 amino acids. The V gene's germline CDR1 is SGHVS and CDR2 FNYEAQ. The whole variable domain, filled in from reference TRBV7-6 and TRBJ1-4, reads GAGVSQSPRYKVTKRGQDVALRCDPISGHVSLYWYRQALGQGPEFLTYFNYEAQQDKSGLPNDRFSAERPEGSISTLTIQRTEQRDSAMYRCASSLIGGPNGENEKLFFGSGTQLSVL.

For this clonotype: One end of the junction fails to match germline, which may point to a read error. V usage is TRBV4-1 and J usage is TRBJ2-3; perhaps TRBD1 as D (6 bases). Per germline, CDR1 MGHRA and CDR2 YSYEKL. The CDR3 has 15 amino acids. CDR3 loop: CVSRGPPIISDTQYF. The CDR3 DNA sequence: TGCGTCAGCAGGGGACCTCCTATCATATCAGATACGCAGTATTTT.

V gene TRBV12-3 or TRBV12-4 combines with J gene TRBJ1-2; tentative D call: TRBD1 (5 bases). V lost 8 bases and J lost 2, with 9 bases in between. The CDR3 spans 12 residues. CDR3: CASPGGNYGYTF. CDR3 nucleotides: TGTGCCAGCCCTGGGGGGAACTATGGCTACACCTTC.

This clonotype was counted once. Its ends do not fully match the called genes, so a read error is possible. V and J are TRBV6-5 and TRBJ2-3; D might be TRBD2 (6 bases). Germline V CDR1 and CDR2: MNHEY, SVGAGI. The CDR3 is made up of 12 amino acids. CDR3 loop: CVSRSGGDTQYF. CDR3 nucleotide sequence: TGTGTCAGCAGGTCCGGAGGGGATACGCAGTACTTT.

As concerns this clonotype: Since a much larger clone is just one base distant, this may be a read error. Since the CDR3 does not end with the conserved phenylalanine or tryptophan, this likely comes from a read error. The chain joins TRBV12-3 or TRBV12-4 to TRBJ2-7; 8 bases map to TRBD2. CDR3 length: 15 amino acids. Trimming cost V 1 base and J 3 bases; bases outside gene matches: 5. CDR3 amino acids: CASSLEAGGGYEQYL. In nucleotides, the CDR3 is TGTGCCAGCAGTTTAGAGGCGGGGGGCGGCTACGAGCAGTACCTC.

This clonotype qualifies as medium-sized. The chain couples TRBV20-1 to TRBJ2-7; D possibly corresponds to TRBD1 (5 bases). With 1 base removed from V and 3 bases from J, the gap between germline ends came to 10 bases. CDR1 is DFQATT, CDR2 SNEGSKA, per germline (reference sequence). The CDR3 length is 13 residues. The CDR3 is CSARGGSNYEQYF. In DNA, the CDR3 is TGCAGTGCTAGAGGGGGCTCGAACTACGAGCAGTACTTC.

With respect to this clonotype: A much larger clone sits a single nucleotide away, making a read error possible. The chain joins TRBV21-1 to TRBJ2-7; the listed D gene, TRBD2, was not tested against the DNA. TRBV21-1 is an annotated pseudogene. The CDR3 is made up of 18 amino acids. The CDR3 DNA follows: TGTGCCAGCAGCAAAAACCACGGGACTATCGGGAGTCCCTACGAGCAGTACTTC. Its translation: CASSKNHGTIGSPYEQYF.

This clonotype showed up just a few times. A much larger clone is a single base away; this may be a read error. The chain recombines TRBV7-6 with TRBJ2-2; D is unclear. From germline, CDR1 is SGHVS and CDR2 FNYEAQ. This CDR3 has 14 amino acids. The V and J ends lost 4 bases and 5 bases respectively, with 11 bases between them. CDR3 in amino acids: CASSSKHETGELFF. The CDR3 DNA reads TGTGCCAGCAGCTCCAAACACGAGACCGGGGAGCTGTTTTTT.

About this clonotype itself: One end of the junction fails to match germline, which may point to a read error. The chain recombines TRBV14 with TRBJ2-5, with D perhaps TRBD1 (6 bases). The germline CDR1 and CDR2 sequences are SGHDN and FVKESK. CDR3 size: 12 residues. The CDR3 coding sequence is TGTGCCAGCAAGACAGGAAAAGAGACCCTGTACTTC. Protein: CASKTGKETLYF.

This clonotype was seen a handful of times. The chain recombines TRBV3-1 with TRBJ1-6; weak D call: TRBD1 (5 bases). V dropped 3 bases and J dropped 8 bases, with 11 bases sitting between them. CDR3 length equals 14 residues. The germline CDR1 and CDR2 sequences are LGHDT and YNNKEL (reference sequence). Here the CDR3 reads CASSHTVRDSPLHF. CDR3 nucleotide sequence: TGTGCCAGCAGCCATACCGTCAGGGATTCACCCCTCCACTTT. The entire variable domain, with the rest obtained from reference TRBV3-1 and TRBJ1-6, is as follows: DTAVSQTPKYLVTQMGNDKSIKCEQNLGHDTMYWYKQDSKKFLKIMFSYNNKELIINETVPNRFSPKSPDKAHLNLHINSLELGDSAVYFCASSHTVRDSPLHFGNGTRLTVT.

V is TRBV20-1 and J is TRBJ2-7; 8 bases match TRBD2. The V and J ends lost 3 bases and 5 bases, in that order; junction bases with no gene match: 12. In germline, CDR1 is DFQATT, CDR2 SNEGSKA (reference sequence). The length of the CDR3 is 15 residues. The DNA for the CDR3 is TGCAGTGCTAGTCTTCCCGGCGGGAGGCCCCACGAGCAGTACTTC. Protein sequence: CSASLPGGRPHEQYF.

This clonotype was picked up a small number of times. V usage is TRBV12-3 or TRBV12-4 and J usage is TRBJ1-1; D gene uncertain. V was pared by 3 bases and J by 1 base, with 6 bases between. The length of the CDR3 is 13 residues. The CDR3 is CASSFRENTEAFF. The CDR3 DNA reads as TGTGCCAGCAGTTTTCGCGAGAACACTGAAGCTTTCTTT.

Notes on this clonotype: This may come from a read error, since a much larger clone is one base off. This sequence joins TRBV12-3 or TRBV12-4 and TRBJ2-3; D possibly corresponds to TRBD2 (6 bases). The CDR3 extends over 14 amino acids. The DNA of the CDR3 is TGTGCCAGCGGTTTAGTCGCGGGGACAGATACGCAGTATTTT. Protein sequence: CASGLVAGTDTQYF.

Comment on this clonotype: This clone may be a read error of a much larger clone one base away. V usage is TRBV7-6 and J usage is TRBJ2-1; 7 nucleotides line up with TRBD2. CDR3 length equals 14 residues. The germline V gene has CDR1 SGHVS and CDR2 FNYEAQ. The CDR3 nucleotides are TGTGCCAGCAGCTTTGGGACTATGGGCAATGAGCTGTTCTTC. Translated: CASSFGTMGNELFF.

The rearrangement uses TRBV4-1 and TRBJ2-1; 9 nucleotides align to TRBD1. V lost 2 bases to trimming and J lost 8 bases; unmatched junction nucleotides: 7. Germline V gene lookup returns CDR1 MGHRA and CDR2 YSYEKL. This CDR3 contains 15 residues. The CDR3 DNA follows: TGCGCCAGCAGCCAACCGGGACAGGGAATTTATGAGCAGTTCTTC. Translation gives CASSQPGQGIYEQFF.

The rearrangement uses TRBV25-1 and TRBJ2-3, with D hard to call. This CDR3 is 12 amino acids long. The V end lost 5 bases, the J end lost 6 bases, and 9 bases lay between the germline ends. The V gene's germline CDR1 is MGHDK and CDR2 SYGVNS. This CDR3 is CASSNDADTQYF. The CDR3 bases are TGTGCCAGCAGTAACGATGCGGATACGCAGTATTTT.

In its sample, this clonotype is medium-sized. This chain links TRBV7-2 with TRBJ2-7; TRBD2 aligns across 10 bases. J lost 4 bases, V lost 8 bases, and 5 bases had no gene match. The CDR3 contains 13 residues. CDR1 and CDR2 (germline): SGHTA, FQGNSA. The CDR3 is CASAPGLAYEQYF. Here the CDR3 DNA reads TGTGCCAGCGCCCCGGGACTAGCGTACGAGCAGTACTTC.

This clonotype was seen more than once but under ten times. The chain employs TRBV2 and TRBJ1-1, with 9 bases that match TRBD1. Germline CDR1 reads SNHLY; CDR2 reads FYNNEI. The CDR3 has 14 residues. V was pared by 7 bases and J by 2 bases, with 5 bases of the junction left unmatched. The CDR3 protein is CASNGQGRNTEAFF. DNA for the CDR3: TGTGCCAGCAACGGACAGGGGAGAAACACTGAAGCTTTCTTT.

This clonotype is medium-sized in the sample. The chain is built from TRBV6-5 and TRBJ2-3, with D unclear. There are 11 residues in the CDR3. Trimming pared 5 bases from V and 2 bases from J, leaving 2 bases between. Germline V gives CDR1 MNHEY, CDR2 SVGAGI. This CDR3 is CASSNTDTQYF. The CDR3, as DNA: TGTGCCAGCAGTAACACAGATACGCAGTATTTT.

By frequency in the sample, this clonotype is medium-sized. This sequence joins TRBV12-3 or TRBV12-4 and TRBJ2-7, with D maybe TRBD1 (5 bases). V lost 3 bases and J 5 bases, leaving 8 bases between the germline ends. CDR3 length: 12 amino acids. For the CDR3, the DNA is TGTGCCAGCAGTTTTGGCAGGGACGAGCAGTACTTC. Translating gives CASSFGRDEQYF.

This clonotype rates as medium-sized. This chain uses TRBV4-3 with TRBJ2-5; no definite D call. V lost 0 bases, J lost 2 bases, and 10 bases lay in between. CDR3 length: 15 amino acids. The germline V gene encodes CDR1 LGHNA and CDR2 YSLEER. CDR3 DNA sequence: TGCGCCAGCAGCCAAGATTACCGACCGCAAGAGACCCAGTACTTC. Protein product: CASSQDYRPQETQYF.